This TCR beta chain was retrieved from a study of blood T cell repertoires in COVID-19. Study details: Spain, Italy and the United States supplied samples that represented acute and convalescent COVID-19.

This clone was detected only once. Residents of approximately 25 US areas, aged about 18 to 95 years, made up the participants. Recovered status applied to Cohort 3 donors who had two consecutive negative PCRs. It also applied to those with clearance or with symptom resolution. Some clones are missing from TCRdb's copy, which holds only in-frame ones; the method was immunoSEQ multiplex PCR. The data show some 530,000 clones, less than 90% seen once. The CDR3 is 14 residues long. Per germline, CDR1 LNHNV and CDR2 YYDKDF (reference sequence). Trimming took off 0 bases at V and 4 bases at J, with 10 bases between the two ends.

This TCR derives from a woman aged 55-70 years who had recovered from COVID-19. Sequencing was done on a sample of PBMCs or T cells enriched from blood (not recorded which). The chain employs TRBV15 and TRBJ2-7; D perhaps matches TRBD2 (5 bases). The CDR3 DNA sequence: TGTGCCACCAGCAGAGAGTCGTCGGGGTACGAGCAGTACGTC. This translates into CATSRESSGYEQYV.